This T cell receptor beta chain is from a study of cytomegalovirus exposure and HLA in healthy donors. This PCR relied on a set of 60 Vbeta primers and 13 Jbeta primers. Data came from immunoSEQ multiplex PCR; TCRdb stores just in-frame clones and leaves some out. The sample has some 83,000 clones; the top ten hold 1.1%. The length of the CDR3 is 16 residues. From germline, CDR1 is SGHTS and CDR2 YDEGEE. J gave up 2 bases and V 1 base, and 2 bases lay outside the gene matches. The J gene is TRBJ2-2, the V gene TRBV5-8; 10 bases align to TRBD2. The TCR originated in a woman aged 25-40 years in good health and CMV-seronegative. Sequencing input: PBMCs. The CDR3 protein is CASSLTSGVNTGELFF. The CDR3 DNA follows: TGTGCCAGCAGCTTGACTAGCGGGGTTAACACCGGGGAGCTGTTTTTT. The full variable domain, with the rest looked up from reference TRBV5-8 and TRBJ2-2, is EAGVTQSPTHLIKTRGQQATLRCSPISGHTSVYWYQQALGLGLQFLLWYDEGEERNRGNFPPRFSGRQFPNYSSELNVNALELEDSALYLCASSLTSGVNTGELFFGEGSRLTVL.